This T cell receptor beta chain was recorded in a study of blood T cell repertoires in COVID-19. Study as a whole: Collection of acute and convalescent COVID-19 samples took place in the United States, Italy and Spain.

Per the study methods: The assay estimated nucleated cells by amplifying reference gene primers. This table comes from immunoSEQ multiplex PCR, and its TCRdb copy is limited to in-frame clones, with some not included. The DNA gave D and trimming, while V, J and clone size come from that table. In the table there are approximately 200,000 clones, roughly 88% of which are singletons. V lost 5 bases, J lost 3 bases, and 15 bases lay in between. This CDR3 has 15 residues. Germline-derived CDR1 and CDR2 are SGHAT and FQDESV (reference sequence). The V gene is TRBV11-1, the J gene TRBJ2-3; TRBD1 might be the D (5 bases). The clonotype originates from a woman between 25 and 40 years old with acute or convalescent COVID-19. The sequencing input was peripheral blood. The CDR3: CASSRQSLGTDTQYF. CDR3 in DNA: TGTGCCAGCAGCCGACAGTCCCTGGGAACAGATACGCAGTATTTT.